The T cell receptor beta chain described here comes from a study of CD8+ T cells in alopecia areata. Following extraction, RNA underwent reverse transcription to cDNA, which served as the sequencing template. This table comes from immunoSEQ multiplex PCR, and its TCRdb copy is limited to in-frame clones, with some not included. The table has about 42,000 clones, around 71% seen once; the top ten hold roughly 20%. The treatment is: oral pan-JAK inhibitor, 5-10 mg twice daily. Obtained from alopecia areata patients were lesional scalp punch biopsies along with peripheral blood. Trimming took off 9 bases at V and 5 bases at J, with 25 bases between the two ends. The germline gives CDR1 LGHNA, CDR2 YSLEER. This CDR3 comprises 17 residues. Study findings and constraints: Normal scalp showed lower clonality than lesional scalp, especially alopecia totalis/universalis. Scalp clonality and expanded CD8+ clones among the top 100 showed significant decreases with tofacitinib.

This clone was observed a few times. Its antigen is not known. This clonotype originated in a human donor with alopecia areata. The sample in question was CD8+ T cells sorted from blood, obtained at week 4, from a patient treated with tofacitinib. The V call is TRBV4-3, the J call TRBJ2-2; D might be TRBD2 (6 bases). Here the CDR3 DNA reads TGCGCCAGTAAACCGTCACCGGCGGGAAAAGGGACCGGGGAGCTGTTTTTT. Translated, it gives CASKPSPAGKGTGELFF.